Presented here are 12 T cell receptor beta chains from one specimen sequenced in a study of blood T cell repertoires in COVID-19. Generated by immunoSEQ multiplex PCR, the TCRdb table keeps only in-frame clones and is missing some. The data contain 200,000 to 250,000 clones, about 91% of them seen just once; the ten biggest clones take up more than 1.4%. Sequences were obtained from peripheral blood. The receptors were sampled from a man between 18 and 35 years old with active or convalescent COVID-19.

The chain combines TRBV19 with TRBJ2-5, with 10 bases fitting TRBD2. The trim removed 6 bases at V and 2 bases at J, leaving 9 bases unmatched. The CDR3 has 16 residues. Germline CDR1 LNHDA, CDR2 SQIVND (reference sequence). This chain's CDR3 is CASSPSGSRLQETQYF. In nucleotides, the CDR3 is TGTGCCAGTAGCCCTAGCGGGAGCCGTTTACAAGAGACCCAGTACTTC.

The chain joins TRBV18 to TRBJ1-1; maybe TRBD1 (6 bases). Germline V gene data show CDR1 as KGHSH and CDR2 as LQKENI. The CDR3 consists of 16 residues. V lost 3 bases, J lost 2 bases, and 16 bases lay in between. The CDR3 protein is CASSPGGLRSNTEAFF. CDR3 sequence (DNA): TGTGCCAGCTCACCGGGGGGGCTGCGGTCCAACACTGAAGCTTTCTTT.

The rearrangement joins TRBV9 to TRBJ2-3; 8 bases are shared with TRBD2. V dropped 0 bases and J dropped 7; count of bases not matched to a gene: 4. CDR3 size: 14 residues. Per the germline V gene, CDR1 is SGDLS and CDR2 is YYNGEE. The CDR3 loop reads CASSVVGGRNTQYF. CDR3 sequence (DNA): TGTGCCAGCAGCGTAGTGGGCGGGAGGAATACGCAGTATTTT.

The chain uses TRBV6-5 and TRBJ2-2; D is undetermined. CDR3 size: 13 residues. The germline gives CDR1 MNHEY, CDR2 SVGAGI. V dropped 6 bases and J dropped 1 base, with 6 bases sitting between them. The DNA of the CDR3 is TGTGCCAGCAGGCCACAGAACACCGGGGAGCTGTTTTTT. Protein sequence: CASRPQNTGELFF.

This clone occurred once. J is TRBJ1-2 and V is TRBV4-2; D is unresolved. CDR3 length: 17 amino acids. Germline V gene lookup returns CDR1 LGHNA and CDR2 YNFKEQ. Trimming left V 0 bases short and J 4 bases short, with 18 bases between. CDR3 loop: CASSQDSRASEAYGYTF. The CDR3 nucleotides are TGTGCCAGCAGCCAAGATTCTCGGGCCTCGGAGGCCTATGGCTACACCTTC.

V gene TRBV12-5 combines with J gene TRBJ1-1; D is possibly TRBD1 (5 bases). V gave up 6 bases and J gave up 3 bases, with 14 bases separating them. CDR3 length: 14 amino acids. CDR1 is LGHNT and CDR2 is FRNRAP in the germline V gene. The CDR3 reads CASGSPTGHTEAFF. CDR3 bases: TGTGCTAGTGGCTCCCCCACAGGACACACTGAAGCTTTCTTT.

The CDR3 loop is CASRTGGAHYGYTF. In nucleotides, the CDR3 is TGTGCCAGCAGAACAGGGGGCGCTCACTATGGCTACACCTTC. J is TRBJ1-2 and V is TRBV6-5; 9 bases agree with TRBD1. Trimming removed 6 bases from V and 3 bases from J; junction bases left unmatched: 5. Germline V CDR1 and CDR2: MNHEY, SVGAGI. This CDR3 has 14 amino acids.

The rearrangement links TRBV28 to TRBJ1-3, with a tentative D call TRBD1 (6 bases). The V gene's germline CDR1 is MDHEN and CDR2 SYDVKM. V lost 6 bases and J lost 2, with 14 bases in between. The length of the CDR3 is 15 residues. In DNA form, the CDR3 reads TGTGCCAGCAGAACGCCGGGACAAACTGGAAACACCATATATTTT. Protein product: CASRTPGQTGNTIYF. Variable domain in full (rest from reference TRBV28 and TRBJ1-3): DVKVTQSSRYLVKRTGEKVFLECVQDMDHENMFWYRQDPGLGLRLIYFSYDVKMKEKGDIPEGYSVSREKKERFSLILESASTNQTSMYLCASRTPGQTGNTIYFGEGSWLTVV.

The rearrangement joins TRBV3-1 (or the pseudogene TRBV3-2) to TRBJ2-5; D unresolved. The V gene's germline CDR1 is LGHDT and CDR2 YNNKEL (reference sequence). The CDR3 runs 13 residues. V lost 4 bases and J lost 5, with 11 bases in between. This CDR3 reads CASSPVPRETQYF. The CDR3 nucleotides read TGTGCCAGCAGCCCGGTACCCAGGGAGACCCAGTACTTC.

The chain recombines TRBV19 with TRBJ1-1; D perhaps matches TRBD1 (5 bases). The germline V gene has CDR1 LNHDA and CDR2 SQIVND (reference sequence). Trimming took off 5 bases at V and 4 bases at J, with 14 bases between the two ends. The CDR3 runs 14 residues. The CDR3 DNA is TGTGCCAGTAGTTCCCCAGGGTTCGGCACTGAAGCTTTCTTT. Protein: CASSSPGFGTEAFF.

The genes are TRBV6-6 and TRBJ1-5; maybe TRBD1 (6 bases). The CDR3 is 15 residues long. V lost 0 bases and J lost 5, with 11 bases in between. Germline lookup yields CDR1 MNHNY and CDR2 SVGAGI (reference sequence). The CDR3: CASSYSGGRDQPQHF. In nucleotides, the CDR3 is TGTGCCAGCAGTTACTCGGGGGGGCGCGATCAGCCCCAGCATTTT.

This CDR3 reads CASSLAFDRGQGYTF. CDR3 in DNA: TGTGCCAGCAGCTTAGCCTTTGACAGGGGGCAAGGCTACACCTTC. The J gene is TRBJ1-2, the V gene TRBV7-2, with 10 bases that match TRBD1. CDR3 length: 15 amino acids. Germline CDR1 reads SGHTA; CDR2 reads FQGNSA. V lost 0 bases and J lost 8; bases outside the gene matches: 6. Variable domain in full (rest from reference TRBV7-2 and TRBJ1-2): GAGVSQSPSNKVTEKGKDVELRCDPISGHTALYWYRQSLGQGLEFLIYFQGNSAPDKSGLPSDRFSAERTGGSVSTLTIQRTQQEDSAVYLCASSLAFDRGQGYTFGSGTRLTVV.